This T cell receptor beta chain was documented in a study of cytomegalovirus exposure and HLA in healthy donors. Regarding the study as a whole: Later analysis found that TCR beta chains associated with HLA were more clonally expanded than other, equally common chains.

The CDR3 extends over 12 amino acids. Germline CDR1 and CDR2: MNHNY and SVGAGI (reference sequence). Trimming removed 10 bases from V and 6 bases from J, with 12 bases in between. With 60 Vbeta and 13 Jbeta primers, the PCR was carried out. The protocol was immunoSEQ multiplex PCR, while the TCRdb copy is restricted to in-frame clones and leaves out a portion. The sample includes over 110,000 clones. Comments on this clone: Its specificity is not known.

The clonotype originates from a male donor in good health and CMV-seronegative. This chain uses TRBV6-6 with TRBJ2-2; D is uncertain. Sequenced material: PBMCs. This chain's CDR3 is CAIAIAAGELFF. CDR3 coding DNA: TGTGCCATCGCGATTGCCGCCGGGGAGCTGTTTTTT.